This passage covers 14 T cell receptor beta chains from one sample sequenced in a study of blood T cells in healthy people across ages (dated by TCRdb to between 2014 and 2016). The method behind the library was 5' RACE. Sequencing was performed on an Illumina HiSeq 2500. A second roughly 6 to 11 cycle PCR used a sample-barcoded 5' primer and a J-beta primer mix. The public sequencing data were trimmed at Q25 with fastp and processed into clonotypes with MiXCR by TCRdb, which kept only in-frame beta chains. Each CDR3 protein gets just one entry, which takes the most common genes and DNA from the rows behind it. For this sample there are around 1.5 million distinct CDR3 sequences; approximately 60% appear just once. 6.5% to 8.5% of the sample goes to the ten largest clones. Sequenced: blood. The receptor source for this set is a man aged 18 to 29 in good health.

The chain combines TRBV7-8 with TRBJ1-1, with D unresolved. This CDR3 is built from 15 residues. Per germline, CDR1 SGHVS and CDR2 FQNEAQ. Between the trimmed V and J ends, which lost 3 bases and 0 bases, there was a span of 11 bases. The CDR3 DNA sequence: TGTGCCAGCAGCTTTCTAACAGAAATGAACACTGAAGCTTTCTTT. This codes for CASSFLTEMNTEAFF.

The V gene is TRBV10-3, the J gene TRBJ1-1, with unresolved D. Germline V gene lookup returns CDR1 ENHRY and CDR2 SYGVKD. V lost 0 bases, J lost 4 bases, and 9 bases lay in between. The length of the CDR3 is 14 residues. The chain's CDR3 is CAISESDFPTEAFF. The DNA for the CDR3 is TGTGCCATCAGTGAGTCGGACTTCCCCACTGAAGCTTTCTTT.

The chain employs TRBV20-1 and TRBJ2-7; tentative D call: TRBD1 (7 bases). CDR3 length equals 12 residues. V was cut by 8 bases and J by 7 bases, with 18 bases left in between. Germline CDR1 DFQATT, CDR2 SNEGSKA (reference sequence). The CDR3: CSSDRLEGEQYF. For the CDR3, the DNA is TGCAGTTCGGACAGGCTGGAGGGAGAGCAGTACTTC.

Remarks on this clonotype: This clone may be a read error of a much larger clone one base away. This chain joins TRBV28 and TRBJ1-1; 7 nucleotides align to TRBD1. Germline V lookup: CDR1 MDHEN, CDR2 SYDVKM. This CDR3 contains 11 residues. The CDR3 coding sequence is TGTTCCAGCAGATCGACAGGGAGAGCTTTCTTT. Translation gives CSSRSTGRAFF.

This chain joins TRBV10-3 and TRBJ1-5, with a weak D call TRBD1 (5 bases). There are 12 residues in the CDR3. V dropped 4 bases and J dropped 5 bases, with 6 bases sitting between them. Germline loops: CDR1 ENHRY, CDR2 SYGVKD. DNA for the CDR3: TGTGCCATCAGTGGAGGGGATCAGCCCCAGCATTTT. It translates to CAISGGDQPQHF.

V is TRBV6-5 and J is TRBJ2-1, with D possibly matching TRBD1 (6 bases). Germline V lookup: CDR1 MNHEY, CDR2 SVGAGI. This CDR3 comprises 16 residues. V was clipped by 6 bases and J by 0 bases, with 15 bases between them. CDR3 in DNA: TGTGCCAGCAGGCACCGACAGGCGAGCTCCTACAATGAGCAGTTCTTC. It translates to CASRHRQASSYNEQFF.

This clonotype appeared a few times. The gene calls are TRBV12-3 or TRBV12-4 and TRBJ2-7; D is ambiguous. With 4 bases removed from V and 0 bases from J, the gap between germline ends came to 10 bases. This CDR3 region has 14 residues. In DNA, the CDR3 is TGTGCCAGCAGTTATCGGACGTACTCCTACGAGCAGTACTTC. Amino acids: CASSYRTYSYEQYF.

The chain recombines TRBV13 with TRBJ1-4, with D perhaps matching TRBD1 (5 bases). Trimming left V 5 bases short and J 8 bases short, with 15 bases between. CDR1 and CDR2 from the germline V gene are PRHDT and FYEKMQ (reference sequence). This CDR3 is built from 14 residues. The CDR3 loop is CASSPGSLGEKLFF. For the CDR3, the DNA is TGTGCCAGCAGCCCAGGGTCCCTGGGAGAAAAACTGTTTTTT. Filled out from reference TRBV13 and TRBJ1-4, the complete variable domain reads AAGVIQSPRHLIKEKRETATLKCYPIPRHDTVYWYQQGPGQDPQFLISFYEKMQSDKGSIPDRFSAQQFSDYHSELNMSSLELGDSALYFCASSPGSLGEKLFFGSGTQLSVL.

This clonotype has just one count. This chain uses TRBV4-3 with TRBJ1-2, with D uncertain. Per germline, CDR1 LGHNA and CDR2 YSLEER. Deletions cut 1 base from V and 1 base from J, with 13 bases between. The CDR3 loop spans 16 amino acids. CDR3 sequence: CASSQALYGFNYGYTF. In nucleotides, the CDR3 is TGCGCCAGCAGCCAAGCTCTGTATGGGTTTAACTATGGCTACACCTTC.

This chain links TRBV6-5 with TRBJ2-5; the D is unclear. The CDR3 runs 14 residues. V gave up 0 bases and J gave up 2 bases, with 7 bases separating them. The V gene's germline CDR1 is MNHEY and CDR2 SVGAGI. This CDR3 is CASSYSPRQETQYF. CDR3 nucleotides: TGTGCCAGCAGTTACTCGCCCAGGCAAGAGACCCAGTACTTC.

The chain recombines TRBV29-1 with TRBJ2-3; TRBD1 agrees at 9 bases. There are 16 residues in the CDR3. Looked up from germline, CDR1 is SQVTM and CDR2 is ANQGSEA. Germline trimming cut 4 bases from V and 1 base from J; bases unmatched to any gene: 9. The CDR3 spells CSVGGLRDRGTDTQYF. The CDR3 nucleotides read TGCAGCGTTGGGGGACTCCGGGACAGGGGCACAGATACGCAGTATTTT.

The chain carries TRBV24-1 and TRBJ2-1; D is uncertain. The germline CDR1 and CDR2 sequences are KGHDR and SFDVKD. This CDR3 region has 12 residues. V was trimmed by 8 bases and J by 8 bases, leaving 12 bases between them. The CDR3 region is CATNRAVDEQFF. The DNA for the CDR3 is TGTGCCACCAATAGGGCAGTGGATGAGCAGTTCTTC.

The chain employs TRBV6-1 and TRBJ1-2; D not certain. The CDR3 totals 13 residues. The ends were cut back, 5 bases at V and 5 bases at J, with 12 bases in the middle. Germline lookup yields CDR1 MNHNS and CDR2 SASEGT. The CDR3: CASSSDGKYGYTF. As DNA, the CDR3 is TGTGCCAGCAGTTCGGACGGGAAATATGGCTACACCTTC.

The CDR3 DNA is TGTGCCAGCAGTTTCTTTCAGGGATCGAGGTACGAGCAGTACTTC. Protein product: CASSFFQGSRYEQYF. The V call is TRBV27, the J call TRBJ2-4; TRBD1 might be the D (5 bases). The J call could be wrong; TRBJ2-7 is a better fit for the DNA end. CDR1 and CDR2 from the germline V gene are MNHEY and SMNVEV (reference sequence). The CDR3 loop spans 15 amino acids.